This T cell receptor (beta chain) is from a study of control samples from healthy donors and cancer patients. This clone appeared a single time. The ends were cut back, 3 bases at V and 9 bases at J, with 12 bases in the middle. The CDR3 contains 13 residues. CDR1 is GTSNPN, CDR2 SVGIG, per germline (reference sequence). Here immunoSEQ multiplex PCR was the method, and the copy in TCRdb shows in-frame clones only, minus some. The table has 52,000 or so clones, 94% seen once. The receptor's source is a man under 40 in good health. The chain joins TRBV30 to TRBJ1-6; tentatively, D is TRBD1 (5 bases). The specimen sequenced was blood. CDR3 sequence: CAWSDLGVSPLHF. In DNA form, the CDR3 reads TGTGCCTGGAGCGATCTGGGGGTTTCACCCCTCCACTTT.